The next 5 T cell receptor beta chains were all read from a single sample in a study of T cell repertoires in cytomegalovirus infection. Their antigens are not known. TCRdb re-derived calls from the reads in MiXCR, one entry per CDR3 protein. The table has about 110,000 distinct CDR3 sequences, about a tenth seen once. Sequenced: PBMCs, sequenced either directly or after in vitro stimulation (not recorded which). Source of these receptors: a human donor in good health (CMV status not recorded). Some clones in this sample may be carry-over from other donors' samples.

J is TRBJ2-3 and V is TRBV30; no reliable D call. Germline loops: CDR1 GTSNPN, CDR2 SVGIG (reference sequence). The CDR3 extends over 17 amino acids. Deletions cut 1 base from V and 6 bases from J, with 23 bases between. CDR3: CAWSAELGIGSSDTQYF. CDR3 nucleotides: TGTGCCTGGAGTGCAGAGTTGGGGATAGGGTCCTCGGATACGCAGTATTTT.

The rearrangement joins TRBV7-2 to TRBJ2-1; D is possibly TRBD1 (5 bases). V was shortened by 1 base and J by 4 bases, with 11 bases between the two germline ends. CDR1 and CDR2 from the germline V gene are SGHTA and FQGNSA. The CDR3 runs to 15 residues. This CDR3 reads CASSLGRVEYNEQFF. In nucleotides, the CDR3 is TGTGCCAGCAGCTTAGGCAGGGTGGAGTACAATGAGCAGTTCTTC.

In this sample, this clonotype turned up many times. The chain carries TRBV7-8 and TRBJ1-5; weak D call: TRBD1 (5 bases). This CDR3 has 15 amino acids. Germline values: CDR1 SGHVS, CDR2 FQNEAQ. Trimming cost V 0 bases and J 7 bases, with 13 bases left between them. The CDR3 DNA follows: TGTGCCAGCAGCTTAGCTCGGGGCAGGGCCCAGCCCCAGCATTTT. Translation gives CASSLARGRAQPQHF.

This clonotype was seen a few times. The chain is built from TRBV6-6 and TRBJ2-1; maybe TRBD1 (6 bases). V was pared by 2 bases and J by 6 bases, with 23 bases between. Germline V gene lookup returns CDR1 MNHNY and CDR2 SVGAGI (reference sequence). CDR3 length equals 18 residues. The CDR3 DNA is TGTGCCAGCAGTTACGGCCTACAGGGTTTCTCCCAACCCAATGAGCAGTTCTTC. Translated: CASSYGLQGFSQPNEQFF.

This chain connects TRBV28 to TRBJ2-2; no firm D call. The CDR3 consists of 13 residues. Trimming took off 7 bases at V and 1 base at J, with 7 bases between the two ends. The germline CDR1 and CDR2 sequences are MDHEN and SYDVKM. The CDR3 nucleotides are TGTGCCAGCACCCCAGGGAACACCGGGGAGCTGTTTTTT. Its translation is CASTPGNTGELFF.